The following is a TCR beta chain sequence with its context. This entry belongs to a study of a mutant IDH1 vaccine in newly diagnosed glioma. Germline V gene lookup returns CDR1 MNHEY and CDR2 SMNVEV (reference sequence). The CDR3 runs 13 residues. With 2 bases removed from V and 7 bases from J, the gap between germline ends came to 12 bases. The time point is: baseline, week 1 (first vaccination visit). As to treatment: pre-vaccination baseline after standard-of-care therapy. Generated by immunoSEQ multiplex PCR, the TCRdb table keeps only in-frame clones and is missing some. Here the sample spans about 98,000 clones, approximately 90% being singletons.

Sample: PBMCs, taken from a glioma patient treated with radiotherapy, temozolomide or both. This chain connects TRBV27 to TRBJ2-7; D is ambiguous. The origin of this receptor is a woman in her forties or fifties with glioma. The CDR3 loop reads CASSLGRSLEQYF. The CDR3, as DNA: TGTGCCAGCAGTTTAGGCAGGTCTTTGGAGCAGTACTTC.